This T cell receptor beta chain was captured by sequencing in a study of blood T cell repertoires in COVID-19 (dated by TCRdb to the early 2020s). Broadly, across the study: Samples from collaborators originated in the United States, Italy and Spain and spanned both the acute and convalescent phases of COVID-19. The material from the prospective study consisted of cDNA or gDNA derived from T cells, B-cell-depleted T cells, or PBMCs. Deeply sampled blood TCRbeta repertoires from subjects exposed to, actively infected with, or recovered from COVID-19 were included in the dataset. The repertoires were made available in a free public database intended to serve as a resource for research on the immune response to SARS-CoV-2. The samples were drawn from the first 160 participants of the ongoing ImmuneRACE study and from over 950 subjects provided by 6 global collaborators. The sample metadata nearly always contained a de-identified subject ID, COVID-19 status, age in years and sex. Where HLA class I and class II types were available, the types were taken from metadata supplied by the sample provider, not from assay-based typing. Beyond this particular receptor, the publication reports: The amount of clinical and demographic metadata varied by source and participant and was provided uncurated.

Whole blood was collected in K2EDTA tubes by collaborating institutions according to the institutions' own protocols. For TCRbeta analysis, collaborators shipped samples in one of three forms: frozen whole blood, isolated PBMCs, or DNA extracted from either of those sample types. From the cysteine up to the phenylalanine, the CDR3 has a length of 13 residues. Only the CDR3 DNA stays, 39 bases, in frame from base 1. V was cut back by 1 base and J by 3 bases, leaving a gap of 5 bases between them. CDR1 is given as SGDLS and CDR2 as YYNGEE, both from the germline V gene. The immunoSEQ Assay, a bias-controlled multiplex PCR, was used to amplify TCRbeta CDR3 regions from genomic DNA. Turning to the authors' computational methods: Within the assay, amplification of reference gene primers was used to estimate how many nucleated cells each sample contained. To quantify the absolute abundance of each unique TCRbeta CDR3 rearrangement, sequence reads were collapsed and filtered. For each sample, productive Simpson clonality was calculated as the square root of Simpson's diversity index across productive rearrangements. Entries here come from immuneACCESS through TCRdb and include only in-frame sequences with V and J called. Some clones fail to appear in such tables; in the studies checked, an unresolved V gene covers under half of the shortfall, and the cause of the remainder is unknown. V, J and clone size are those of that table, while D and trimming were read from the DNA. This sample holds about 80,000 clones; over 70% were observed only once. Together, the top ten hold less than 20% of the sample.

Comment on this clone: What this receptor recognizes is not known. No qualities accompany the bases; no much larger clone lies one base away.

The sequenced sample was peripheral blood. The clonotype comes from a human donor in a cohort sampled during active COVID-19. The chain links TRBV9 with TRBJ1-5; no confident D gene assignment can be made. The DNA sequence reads TGTGCCAGCAGCGTACGGTCCAATCAGCCCCAGCATTTT. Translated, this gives CASSVRSNQPQHF.